This entry lists 23 T cell receptor beta chains sequenced from one sample in a study of T cells after yellow fever vaccination. TCRdb reanalysed the 5' RACE reads using MiXCR and keeps one entry per CDR3 protein. The repertoire holds 450,000 to 600,000 distinct CDR3 sequences, with roughly 12% as singletons. Sequenced material: PBMCs, taken on the day of the yellow fever booster vaccination. These receptors originate from a man under 40 who received the YFV17D yellow fever vaccine.

This clonotype was seen many times. The chain links TRBV20-1 to TRBJ2-7, with D perhaps TRBD2 (6 bases). From germline, CDR1 is DFQATT and CDR2 SNEGSKA (reference sequence). The CDR3 is 14 amino acids. Between the trimmed V and J ends, which lost 3 bases and 0 bases, there was a span of 12 bases. The CDR3 DNA sequence: TGCAGTGCTAGTTGGCGGGGTAGCTCCTACGAGCAGTACTTC. Its translation: CSASWRGSSYEQYF.

This clonotype showed up just a few times. The genes are TRBV7-2 and TRBJ1-2, with 7 positions matching TRBD1. Looked up from germline, CDR1 is SGHTA and CDR2 is FQGNSA. After removal of 5 bases from V and 8 bases from J, the junction contained 11 bases not matched to a gene. The CDR3 length is 14 residues. The CDR3 DNA sequence: TGTGCCAGCAGCCAACCCGGGACAGAGCTCGGCTACACCTTC. Translation: CASSQPGTELGYTF.

The chain joins TRBV7-2 to TRBJ2-5, with D hard to call. Germline lookup yields CDR1 SGHTA and CDR2 FQGNSA. The CDR3 is made up of 13 amino acids. The ends were cut back, 7 bases at V and 5 bases at J, with 14 bases in the middle. The CDR3 sequence is CASTLGLRETQYF. The CDR3 DNA sequence: TGTGCCAGCACCCTGGGCCTGAGGGAGACCCAGTACTTC.

The chain couples TRBV18 to TRBJ2-7; 7 bases map to TRBD2. The CDR3 covers 14 residues. Germline V gene sequence: CDR1 KGHSH, CDR2 LQKENI. V trimming: 2 bases; J trimming: 5 bases; junction bases outside the gene matches: 6. The CDR3 reads CASSPSTSLDEQYF. The CDR3 nucleotides read TGTGCCAGCTCACCATCGACTAGCTTGGACGAGCAGTACTTC.

The chain joins TRBV19 to TRBJ1-1; D is undetermined. With 7 bases removed from V and 5 bases from J, the gap between germline ends came to 8 bases. The length of the CDR3 is 11 residues. CDR1 is LNHDA and CDR2 is SQIVND in the germline V gene (reference sequence). CDR3 coding DNA: TGTGCCAGTAACGGGCGGACTGAAGCTTTCTTT. The encoded protein is CASNGRTEAFF.

In its sample, this clonotype was seen a few times. CDR3 nucleotides: TGTGCCAGCAGCTTAAGGACAGCCATTTATTTTGAGACCCAGTACTTC. This encodes CASSLRTAIYFETQYF. V gene TRBV11-3 combines with J gene TRBJ2-5, with D possibly TRBD1 on 6 matching bases. Trimming took off 2 bases at V and 5 bases at J, with 18 bases between the two ends. The CDR3 contains 16 residues. Germline V lookup: CDR1 SGHNT, CDR2 YENEEA.

The V and J genes are TRBV30 and TRBJ1-1; 7 bases align to TRBD1. V trimming: 2 bases; J trimming: 1 base; junction bases outside the gene matches: 7. Germline loops: CDR1 GTSNPN, CDR2 SVGIG (reference sequence). The CDR3 is made up of 15 amino acids. This chain's CDR3 is CAWSIPGTANTEAFF. The CDR3 DNA reads as TGTGCCTGGAGTATCCCCGGGACAGCGAACACTGAAGCTTTCTTT.

The chain carries TRBV20-1 and TRBJ2-7, with 12 bases lining up with TRBD2. The CDR3 is 15 residues long. CDR1 is DFQATT, CDR2 SNEGSKA, per germline (reference sequence). V gave up 5 bases and J gave up 4 bases; unmatched junction bases: 9. The CDR3 region is CSASTTGTSGYEQYF. CDR3 bases: TGCAGTGCTTCTACCACCGGGACTAGCGGGTACGAGCAGTACTTC.

The V gene is TRBV4-2, the J gene TRBJ2-7; weak D call: TRBD2 (6 bases). Per the germline V gene, CDR1 is LGHNA and CDR2 is YNFKEQ. The CDR3 totals 16 residues. V gave up 0 bases and J gave up 0 bases, with 12 bases separating them. The CDR3 sequence: CASSQESSGSSYEQYF. CDR3 DNA: TGTGCCAGCAGCCAAGAAAGTAGCGGTAGCTCCTACGAGCAGTACTTC.

This clonotype has a count of ten or more. The genes are TRBV20-1 and TRBJ2-1; D is unclear. Per germline, CDR1 DFQATT and CDR2 SNEGSKA (reference sequence). This CDR3 is built from 16 residues. V lost 3 bases and J lost 0, with 15 bases in between. CDR3 region: CSASNPAKSSYNEQFF. CDR3 DNA: TGCAGTGCTAGCAACCCAGCGAAGAGCTCCTACAATGAGCAGTTCTTC.

This clonotype occurred a few times. The genes are TRBV27 and TRBJ2-2; the D gene is possibly TRBD1 (5 bases). Per the germline V gene, CDR1 is MNHEY and CDR2 is SMNVEV (reference sequence). Trimming stripped 2 bases from V and 5 bases from J, with 15 bases between. The CDR3 totals 16 residues. This chain's CDR3 is CASSLGASPLTGELFF. The CDR3, as DNA: TGTGCCAGCAGTTTAGGGGCATCCCCACTTACCGGGGAGCTGTTTTTT.

The CDR3 is CASSQGSKSGTQYF. In nucleotides, the CDR3 is TGTGCCAGCAGCCAGGGATCGAAGAGTGGTACGCAGTATTTT. This chain connects TRBV3-1 to TRBJ2-3; D gene ambiguous. From germline, CDR1 is LGHDT and CDR2 YNNKEL (reference sequence). The length of the CDR3 is 14 residues. V was pared by 3 bases and J by 8 bases, with 15 bases between.

This chain joins TRBV19 and TRBJ1-2; TRBD1 aligns across 10 bases. This CDR3 comprises 14 residues. Germline CDR1 LNHDA, CDR2 SQIVND (reference sequence). J was trimmed by 4 bases and V by 8 bases; bases with no gene match: 7. The CDR3 loop is CASGDRGKGYGYTF. The CDR3 DNA follows: TGTGCCAGTGGGGACAGGGGAAAGGGCTATGGCTACACCTTC.

This clonotype was counted only a few times. J is TRBJ2-3 and V is TRBV6-1, with 8 nucleotides matching TRBD2. The CDR3 totals 16 residues. The V and J ends lost 1 base and 2 bases, in that order; junction bases with no gene match: 5. Germline V lookup: CDR1 MNHNS, CDR2 SASEGT. Written as DNA, the CDR3 is TGTGCCAGCAGTGAAGGGGCTAGCGGGTTCACAGATACGCAGTATTTT. This translates into CASSEGASGFTDTQYF.

The sample holds a few counts of this clonotype. The chain couples TRBV2 to TRBJ2-3; 11 bases agree with TRBD2. J gave up 0 bases and V 8 bases, and 4 bases lay outside the gene matches. Germline CDR1 is SNHLY and CDR2 is FYNNEI. This CDR3 region has 15 residues. This CDR3 is CASLLAGGSTDTQYF. The CDR3 region has the DNA TGTGCCAGCCTTTTAGCGGGGGGGAGCACAGATACGCAGTATTTT.

This clonotype was recorded at least ten times. V and J are TRBV24-1 and TRBJ2-1, with 8 bases lining up with TRBD1. CDR1 KGHDR and CDR2 SFDVKD come from the germline V gene. The V gene end was trimmed by 4 bases and the J gene end by 7 bases; junction bases not matched to a gene: 8. The CDR3 spans 15 residues. CDR3 sequence (DNA): TGTGCCACCAGTGACCCAACGGACAGGGCGAATGAGCAGTTCTTC. Translation: CATSDPTDRANEQFF.

V and J are TRBV4-2 and TRBJ2-7; the match to TRBD1 covers 7 bases. CDR1 is LGHNA, CDR2 YNFKEQ, per germline. V trimming: 1 base; J trimming: 7 bases; junction bases outside the gene matches: 10. The CDR3 is made up of 15 amino acids. CDR3 DNA: TGTGCCAGCAGCCAAGTACAGGGGACAGTGGGGGAGCAGTACTTC. It specifies CASSQVQGTVGEQYF.

This clonotype was recorded a few times. The CDR3 region is CSASVQDGYTF. CDR3 bases: TGCAGTGCTAGTGTACAGGATGGCTACACCTTC. This sequence joins TRBV20-1 and TRBJ1-2; D may be TRBD1 (5 bases). The CDR3 is made up of 11 amino acids. The V gene's germline CDR1 is DFQATT and CDR2 SNEGSKA (reference sequence). Trimming pared 3 bases from V and 6 bases from J, leaving 8 bases between.

This clonotype was counted a few times. The chain couples TRBV27 to TRBJ1-6, with 8 bases matching TRBD1. Germline lookup yields CDR1 MNHEY and CDR2 SMNVEV (reference sequence). The CDR3 runs to 15 residues. V was clipped by 3 bases and J by 5 bases; unmatched bases: 3. The DNA for the CDR3 is TGTGCCAGCAGTTTCGGACAGGGTGATAATTCACCCCTCCACTTT. This encodes CASSFGQGDNSPLHF.

Written as DNA, the CDR3 is TGTGCCAGCAGCCCCCCAGCGGGAGAAGAGACCCAGTACTTC. Translation gives CASSPPAGEETQYF. The chain joins TRBV6-1 to TRBJ2-5; 8 bases fit TRBD2. The CDR3 has 14 residues. In germline, CDR1 is MNHNS, CDR2 SASEGT. V lost 6 bases and J lost 3; bases outside the gene matches: 6.

The chain has TRBV12-3 or TRBV12-4 and TRBJ1-5; D gene unclear. Trimming took 0 bases from V and 11 from J, leaving 8 bases between them. The CDR3 consists of 12 residues. CDR3 in amino acids: CASSLAGSAQHF. CDR3 in DNA: TGTGCCAGCAGTTTAGCGGGATCAGCCCAGCATTTT.

The chain links TRBV7-2 to TRBJ2-5, with 9 bases fitting TRBD2. V lost 4 bases, J lost 5 bases, and 11 bases stayed unmatched. Germline CDR1 is SGHTA and CDR2 is FQGNSA. The CDR3 has 16 residues. CDR3 in DNA: TGTGCCAGCAGCTCCTCGTGGCGGGAGGGCCGGGAGACCCAGTACTTC. Its protein is CASSSSWREGRETQYF.

This clonotype appeared a few times. V is TRBV7-9 and J is TRBJ2-2, with unresolved D. With 3 bases removed from V and 6 bases from J, the gap between germline ends came to 5 bases. Germline V gene lookup returns CDR1 SEHNR and CDR2 FQNEAQ (reference sequence). CDR3 length: 12 amino acids. In DNA form, the CDR3 reads TGTGCCAGCAGCTTCGCGTCCGGGGAGCTGTTTTTT. Its translation is CASSFASGELFF.